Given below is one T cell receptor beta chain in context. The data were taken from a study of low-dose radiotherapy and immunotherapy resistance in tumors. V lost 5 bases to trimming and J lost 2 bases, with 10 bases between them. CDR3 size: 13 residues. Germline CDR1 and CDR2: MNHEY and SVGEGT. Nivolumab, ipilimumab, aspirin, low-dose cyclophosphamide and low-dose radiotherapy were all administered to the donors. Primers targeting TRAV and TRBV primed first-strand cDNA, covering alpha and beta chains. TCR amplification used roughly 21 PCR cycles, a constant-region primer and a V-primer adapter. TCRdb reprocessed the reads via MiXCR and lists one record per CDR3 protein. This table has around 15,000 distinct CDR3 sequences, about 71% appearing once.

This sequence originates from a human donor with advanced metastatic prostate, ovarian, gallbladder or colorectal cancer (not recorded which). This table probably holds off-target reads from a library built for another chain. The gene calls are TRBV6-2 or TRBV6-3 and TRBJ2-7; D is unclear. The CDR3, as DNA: TGTGCCAGCAGTCGATTACTGACCTACGAGCAGTACTTC. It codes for CASSRLLTYEQYF.